These 24 T cell receptor beta chains share one sample of origin, sequenced in a study of T cell repertoires in ileal Crohn's disease. Time point given: neoterminal ileum biopsy at postoperative endoscopy, about 6 months after surgery. TCRdb's table, derived via immunoSEQ multiplex PCR, lists solely in-frame clones and lacks some. The repertoire has nearly 11,000 clones, 79% of them found once; the top ten carry around 6.5%. Sequencing was performed on ileal tissue. The receptors here all came from an adult with Crohn's disease.

The chain links TRBV30 to TRBJ1-2; D might be TRBD1 (5 bases). Germline V gene data show CDR1 as GTSNPN and CDR2 as SVGIG (reference sequence). The CDR3 covers 15 residues. The V end lost 4 bases, the J end lost 4 bases, and 19 bases lay between the germline ends. The CDR3 sequence is CAWTPGAGKFYGYTF. The CDR3 nucleotides are TGTGCCTGGACCCCTGGGGCAGGCAAATTCTATGGCTACACCTTC.

This chain uses TRBV5-4 with TRBJ1-3; TRBD1 is a possible D gene (5 bases). The germline V gene has CDR1 SGHNT and CDR2 YYREEE (reference sequence). V lost 4 bases to trimming and J lost 0 bases, with 17 bases between them. The CDR3 is 17 residues long. As DNA, the CDR3 is TGTGCCAGCAGCCCTCGTGGGCAGGGCAGCTCTGGAAACACCATATATTTT. It is translated as CASSPRGQGSSGNTIYF.

The chain carries TRBV6-5 and TRBJ1-2; 8 bases match TRBD1. Per the germline V gene, CDR1 is MNHEY and CDR2 is SVGAGI. V gave up 2 bases and J gave up 7 bases; unmatched junction bases: 9. The CDR3 contains 15 residues. The CDR3 coding sequence is TGTGCCAGCAGTTACATCCGACAGGGGATAATTGGCTACACCTTC. Translated, it gives CASSYIRQGIIGYTF.

This sequence joins TRBV18 and TRBJ1-2; D unclear. V lost 6 bases to trimming and J lost 4 bases, with 12 bases between them. Germline V CDR1 and CDR2: KGHSH, LQKENI. The CDR3 has 13 amino acids. CDR3 DNA sequence: TGTGCCAGCTCCCCTCCGGGAGGCTATGGCTACACCTTC. This sequence encodes CASSPPGGYGYTF.

The DNA for the CDR3 is TGTGCCAGCAGTCTCGGGGGGGGCTACGAGCAGTACTTC. Translated: CASSLGGGYEQYF. The rearrangement uses TRBV6-5 and TRBJ2-7; TRBD2 agrees at 8 bases. The CDR3 totals 13 residues. V lost 5 bases and J lost 3; bases outside the gene matches: 3. The germline CDR1 and CDR2 sequences are MNHEY and SVGAGI.

The J gene is TRBJ1-1, the V gene TRBV7-9; 7 positions agree with TRBD1. V lost 5 bases and J lost 3; bases outside the gene matches: 3. This CDR3 spans 13 amino acids. Germline CDR1 reads SEHNR; CDR2 reads FQNEAQ (reference sequence). The CDR3 region has the DNA TGTGCCAGCAGCCGTACAGGGGACACTGAAGCTTTCTTT. As protein: CASSRTGDTEAFF.

The chain employs TRBV6-5 and TRBJ1-5, with D possibly being TRBD1 (5 bases). Trimming stripped 5 bases from V and 5 bases from J, with 13 bases between. Germline values: CDR1 MNHEY, CDR2 SVGAGI. CDR3 length: 14 amino acids. As DNA, the CDR3 is TGTGCCAGCAGTAAGCAGGGAAGGGATCAGCCCCAGCATTTT. This translates into CASSKQGRDQPQHF.

This chain links TRBV5-1 with TRBJ1-1, with a tentative D call TRBD1 (5 bases). The germline CDR1 and CDR2 sequences are SGHRS and YFSETQ. This CDR3 is 16 amino acids long. V shed 5 bases and J shed 1 base, with 18 bases lying between them. The CDR3 sequence is CASRRWSGTTNTEAFF. CDR3 coding DNA: TGCGCCAGCAGACGGTGGTCGGGGACTACGAACACTGAAGCTTTCTTT.

The V gene is TRBV4-1, the J gene TRBJ1-2, with 12 bases matching TRBD1. Germline CDR1 is MGHRA and CDR2 is YSYEKL. The CDR3 sequence is 15 residues long. Unmatched junction bases numbered 4, after V lost 4 bases and J lost 4 bases. CDR3 region: CASSLRGQGAYGYTF. As DNA, the CDR3 is TGCGCCAGCAGCCTCCGGGGACAGGGGGCCTATGGCTACACCTTC.

CDR3 in amino acids: CASSLVGDSNEKLFF. The CDR3 nucleotides read TGTGCCAGCAGCTTGGTAGGGGACAGTAATGAAAAACTGTTTTTT. The chain links TRBV5-4 to TRBJ1-4; 7 bases map to TRBD1. With 0 bases clipped from V and 4 bases from J, the junction kept 3 bases outside the gene matches. The CDR3 extends over 15 amino acids. The germline gives CDR1 SGHNT, CDR2 YYREEE (reference sequence).

The chain links TRBV27 to TRBJ2-3; 7 positions agree with TRBD1. CDR1 is MNHEY and CDR2 is SMNVEV in the germline V gene (reference sequence). The CDR3 is made up of 15 amino acids. Trimming cost V 5 bases and J 4 bases; bases outside gene matches: 9. The CDR3 nucleotides read TGTGCCAGCAGTCCCTCGGACAGGTACCCAGATACGCAGTATTTT. Amino acids: CASSPSDRYPDTQYF.

This clone was seen a handful of times. Distinct nucleotide sequences in the sample also encode this CDR3. The genes are TRBV13 and TRBJ1-6; the D gene is possibly TRBD1 (5 bases). The germline CDR1 and CDR2 sequences are PRHDT and FYEKMQ (reference sequence). Trimming shortened V by 5 bases and J by 8 bases, and 7 bases separated the two germline ends. The CDR3 is made up of 12 amino acids. The CDR3 region is CASSLTDSPLHF. For the CDR3, the DNA is TGTGCCAGCAGCCTGACAGATTCACCCCTCCACTTT.

The chain links TRBV6-6 to TRBJ2-7; tentative D call: TRBD1 (6 bases). V dropped 2 bases and J dropped 7 bases, with 15 bases sitting between them. This CDR3 is built from 14 residues. The germline V gene encodes CDR1 MNHNY and CDR2 SVGAGI (reference sequence). The CDR3 loop reads CASSYVDRSGEQYF. CDR3 bases: TGTGCCAGCAGTTACGTGGACAGATCTGGGGAGCAGTACTTC.

The chain links TRBV12-5 to TRBJ2-2, with 8 bases aligning to TRBD1. The CDR3 spans 17 residues. Germline V lookup: CDR1 LGHNT, CDR2 FRNRAP. The ends lost 1 base at V and 6 bases at J; junction bases unmatched: 10. CDR3 nucleotides: TGTGCTAGTGGTTTGGCCCGGGACAGGTTATATCCCGGGGAGCTGTTTTTT. Translating gives CASGLARDRLYPGELFF.

This clone occurred a few times. This rearrangement joins TRBV5-1 to TRBJ1-1; weak D call: TRBD1 (6 bases). This CDR3 contains 12 residues. Per germline, CDR1 SGHRS and CDR2 YFSETQ. Trimming removed 0 bases from V and 11 bases from J, with 11 bases in between. The CDR3 nucleotides read TGCGCCAGCAGCTTGGACGGACAGAGCGCTTTCTTT. Amino acid sequence: CASSLDGQSAFF.

This clone has just one count. The V call is TRBV6-6, the J call TRBJ2-7; tentatively, D is TRBD2 (7 bases). Between the trimmed V and J ends, which lost 0 bases and 3 bases, there was a span of 12 bases. The CDR3 is made up of 15 amino acids. Germline CDR1 MNHNY, CDR2 SVGAGI (reference sequence). The CDR3 spells CASSYSIRGGYEQYF. The CDR3, as DNA: TGTGCCAGCAGTTACTCGATTAGGGGGGGCTACGAGCAGTACTTC.

The V call is TRBV7-9, the J call TRBJ1-1; D uncertain. V was cut by 4 bases and J by 0 bases, with 6 bases left in between. CDR3 length equals 13 residues. Germline V lookup: CDR1 SEHNR, CDR2 FQNEAQ (reference sequence). DNA of the CDR3: TGTGCCAGCAGCTCCTCTATGAACACTGAAGCTTTCTTT. It encodes CASSSSMNTEAFF. The full variable domain, rest sourced from reference TRBV7-9 and TRBJ1-1, is DTGVSQNPRHKITKRGQNVTFRCDPISEHNRLYWYRQTLGQGPEFLTYFQNEAQLEKSRLLSDRFSAERPKGSFSTLEIQRTEQGDSAMYLCASSSSMNTEAFFGQGTRLTVV.

The chain recombines TRBV5-1 with TRBJ1-1; 12 bases line up with TRBD1. The ends lost 3 bases at V and 8 bases at J; junction bases unmatched: 2. CDR1 and CDR2 from the germline V gene are SGHRS and YFSETQ. The CDR3 is made up of 13 amino acids. For the CDR3, the DNA is TGCGCCAGCAGCTCCGGGACAGGGGGCGAAGCTTTCTTT. Protein: CASSSGTGGEAFF.

This clone has just a few counts. This sequence joins TRBV2 and TRBJ2-4; D is possibly TRBD1 (6 bases). There are 13 residues in the CDR3. Between the trimmed V and J ends, which lost 5 bases and 6 bases, there was a span of 11 bases. Germline CDR1 reads SNHLY; CDR2 reads FYNNEI. CDR3 residues: CASSYRDINIQYF. As DNA, the CDR3 is TGTGCCAGCAGTTACCGGGACATAAACATTCAGTACTTC.

V gene TRBV30 combines with J gene TRBJ1-2; possibly TRBD1 for D (6 bases). Trimming stripped 5 bases from V and 7 bases from J, with 14 bases between. Germline assignment: CDR1 GTSNPN and CDR2 SVGIG (reference sequence). This CDR3 is built from 12 residues. This chain's CDR3 is CAWGWGGVGYTF. As DNA, the CDR3 is TGTGCCTGGGGGTGGGGGGGCGTTGGCTACACCTTC.

This clone was detected only a few times. V gene TRBV13 combines with J gene TRBJ1-1, with 7 nucleotides matching TRBD1. V shed 5 bases and J 5 bases; nucleotides not matched to a gene: 11. Germline V gene data show CDR1 as PRHDT and CDR2 as FYEKMQ (reference sequence). CDR3 size: 15 residues. CDR3 region: CASSLTPGGKTEAFF. The CDR3 nucleotides read TGTGCCAGCAGCCTTACCCCAGGGGGTAAAACTGAAGCTTTCTTT.

This clone came up once. J is TRBJ2-3 and V is TRBV19; maybe TRBD1 (5 bases). CDR1 is LNHDA and CDR2 is SQIVND in the germline V gene (reference sequence). The length of the CDR3 is 16 residues. The germline V and J ends were trimmed by 10 bases and 1 base, with 21 bases remaining between them. This CDR3 reads CATNPLGLPRTDTQYF. The CDR3 bases are TGTGCCACCAATCCTCTGGGGCTACCTCGCACAGATACGCAGTATTTT.

In this sample, this clone is medium-sized. The chain joins TRBV10-3 to TRBJ1-1; 9 nucleotides align to TRBD1. Germline CDR1 ENHRY, CDR2 SYGVKD. Trimming cost V 10 bases and J 3 bases; bases outside gene matches: 6. The length of the CDR3 is 13 residues. The CDR3 spells CATWTGADTEAFF. CDR3 coding DNA: TGTGCCACCTGGACAGGGGCAGACACTGAAGCTTTCTTT.

The chain employs TRBV5-1 and TRBJ1-5; 7 positions match TRBD1. CDR3 size: 14 residues. Germline loops: CDR1 SGHRS, CDR2 YFSETQ. The ends lost 2 bases at V and 3 bases at J; junction bases unmatched: 2. The CDR3 sequence is CASSFGTDNQPQHF. CDR3 sequence (DNA): TGCGCCAGCAGCTTTGGGACAGACAATCAGCCCCAGCATTTT.